This entry features one T cell receptor (beta chain) sequence. What it binds is not known. A junction end diverges from the germline sequence, so it may reflect a read error. TCRdb ran MiXCR on the reads and lists one entry per CDR3 protein. Found here are 630,000 or so distinct CDR3 sequences, more than 20% of them singletons; the top ten hold 6.5% to 10%. The CDR3 length is 10 residues. Germline V CDR1 and CDR2: DFQATT, SNEGSKA (reference sequence). The source of the sample is a study of T cell repertoires in cytomegalovirus infection. The wider study: Matching HLA type and CMV infection were both indicated by public TCR beta signatures.

Study-level results: The cumulative frequency of public TCR beta families distinguished individuals who carried CMV together with the relevant HLA. Clonotypes of TCR beta that were HLA-C-restricted and CMV-specific dominated the ex vivo response.

The V call is TRBV20-1, the J call TRBJ1-1; D uncertain. The sequencing input was CD8+ T cells from PBMCs. The clonotype originates from a human donor in good health (CMV status not recorded). Some clones in this sample may be carry-over from other donors' samples. The CDR3, as DNA: TGCAGTGCTCCGCCGGGCGGAATGCACTTT. Its translation: CSAPPGGMHF.